The clone carrying this T cell receptor beta chain was counted at least ten times. The target antigen is unknown. Regions amplified from RNA transcripts were the TCR beta CDR3 regions. When the TCR CDR3 underwent first-round RT-PCR, the HTBI primer set was used. TCRdb re-called the multiplex PCR reads with MiXCR, one entry per CDR3 protein. The data contain 650,000 to 850,000 distinct CDR3 sequences, 15% to 20% of them singletons. The source of the sample is a study of T cells in Graves' hyperthyroidism and ophthalmopathy. Study-level points and caveats: Peripheral blood also featured most of the thyroid clonotypes expanded above 0.001.

Germline V gene data show CDR1 as MNHEY and CDR2 as SVGEGT. The CDR3 covers 14 residues. Trimming shortened V by 2 bases and J by 2 bases, and 9 bases separated the two germline ends. The sample taken for sequencing was blood. The clonotype comes from a woman aged 45-59 years with Graves' hyperthyroidism that later progressed to Graves' ophthalmopathy. This chain links TRBV6-2 or TRBV6-3 with TRBJ1-1; maybe TRBD1 (5 bases). The CDR3 nucleotides are TGTGCCAGCAGTTACAGGGGTTTAAACACTGAAGCTTTCTTT. Translated: CASSYRGLNTEAFF.